This TCR beta chain came from a study of shared clonotypes between healthy human individuals. The study's findings and limits: Naive subsets, compared against memory subsets, generally had larger estimated richness values.

CD45RA-negative memory and CD45RA+ naive subsets were split from the CD4+ cells. The protocol was immunoSEQ multiplex PCR, while the TCRdb copy is restricted to in-frame clones and leaves out a portion. Among 300,000 or so clones listed, approximately 79% were seen once. As to this clone: Its antigen is as yet unknown.

This clonotype was sampled from a man aged 25-45 years in good health. The sample comprised memory CD4+ T cells sorted from blood. Subset indicated: CD45RA-negative fraction.

The CDR3 DNA reads TGTGCCAGCAGCTCAAACGGGGACAGGGGGTTTCAGTACTTC. Amino acid sequence: CASSSNGDRGFQYF. V gene TRBV5-6 combines with J gene TRBJ2-7; TRBD1 matches at 11 bases. Germline V lookup: CDR1 SGHDT, CDR2 YYEEEE. The CDR3 consists of 14 residues. Trimming removed 3 bases from V and 10 bases from J; junction bases left unmatched: 9.